A single sample is the source of the 32 T cell receptor beta chains below, sequenced in a study of CD8 T cells in ankylosing spondylitis. TCRdb reprocessed the 5' RACE reads via MiXCR and lists one record per CDR3 protein. This sample has roughly 160,000 distinct CDR3 sequences, with around a tenth found just once. The sample taken for sequencing was blood, either unsorted or a sorted T cell fraction (not recorded which). Receptor source: a male donor with ankylosing spondylitis or in good health (not recorded which).

The sample holds many counts of this clonotype. The chain combines TRBV11-2 with TRBJ2-3; tentative D call: TRBD1 (5 bases). Germline assignment: CDR1 SGHAT and CDR2 FQNNGV. The CDR3 has 16 amino acids. V was cut by 5 bases and J by 1 base, with 16 bases left in between. This CDR3 reads CASSVGQGTGTDTQYF. Written as DNA, the CDR3 is TGTGCCAGCAGCGTAGGGCAGGGAACGGGCACAGATACGCAGTATTTT.

This chain links TRBV28 with TRBJ2-4, with TRBD2 matching over 9 bases. The CDR3 loop spans 17 amino acids. The junction had 4 bases not matched to a gene; V was cut back by 1 base and J by 0 bases. The germline V gene encodes CDR1 MDHEN and CDR2 SYDVKM. In DNA form, the CDR3 reads TGTGCCAGCAGTTTATTCCTAGCGGGATCAGCCAAAAACATTCAGTACTTC. This encodes CASSLFLAGSAKNIQYF.

With respect to this clonotype: A much more abundant neighbour one base away suggests this may be a read error. V usage is TRBV29-1 and J usage is TRBJ2-5; possible D gene TRBD2, 5 bases. The CDR3 loop spans 14 amino acids. Trimming stripped 7 bases from V and 7 bases from J, with 22 bases between. The germline V gene encodes CDR1 SQVTM and CDR2 ANQGSEA. The CDR3 region has the DNA TGCAGCGCCCCACGGATCGGGGTTTCAGGGACCCAGTACTTC. Translating it yields CSAPRIGVSGTQYF.

This rearrangement joins TRBV6-5 to TRBJ1-2, with a possible D match to TRBD1 (6 bases). The V and J ends lost 2 bases and 3 bases respectively, with 16 bases between them. Germline V CDR1 and CDR2: MNHEY, SVGAGI. There are 16 residues in the CDR3. The CDR3 here is CASSYGGGARDYGYTF. CDR3 bases: TGTGCCAGCAGTTACGGGGGGGGCGCGCGGGACTATGGCTACACCTTC.

The chain has TRBV5-6 and TRBJ2-3; unclear D gene. Trimming cost V 0 bases and J 2 bases, with 10 bases left between them. This CDR3 contains 15 residues. Germline values: CDR1 SGHDT, CDR2 YYEEEE. The CDR3 region has the DNA TGTGCCAGCAGCTTGGGTGGTCGCCCCACAGATACGCAGTATTTT. Translated, it gives CASSLGGRPTDTQYF.

About this clonotype itself: This may come from a read error, since a much larger clone is one base off. The CDR3 sequence is CSARPGSWKDTQYF. The CDR3 DNA is TGCAGTGCTAGACCAGGGAGTTGGAAAGATACGCAGTATTTT. The V gene is TRBV20-1, the J gene TRBJ2-3; the D call may be TRBD1 or TRBD2 (5 bases each). V lost 2 bases to trimming and J lost 5 bases, with 14 bases between them. The V gene's germline CDR1 is DFQATT and CDR2 SNEGSKA (reference sequence). CDR3 size: 14 residues.

In its sample, this clonotype was seen many times. The rearrangement joins TRBV3-1 to TRBJ2-1; tentatively, D is TRBD1 (6 bases). Germline assignment: CDR1 LGHDT and CDR2 YNNKEL (reference sequence). This CDR3 has 16 residues. V lost 0 bases and J 6 bases, leaving 15 bases between the germline ends. The CDR3 sequence is CASSQDGRKQGNEQFF. CDR3 DNA sequence: TGTGCCAGCAGCCAAGATGGAAGGAAACAGGGCAATGAGCAGTTCTTC.

This clonotype was recorded many times. The chain joins TRBV12-3 or TRBV12-4 to TRBJ2-7; 7 bases align to TRBD2. The J segment lost 3 bases and the V segment lost 7 bases, leaving 9 bases of the junction unmatched. The CDR3 is made up of 14 amino acids. Here the CDR3 DNA reads TGTGCCAGCACCGTTGCGGGACTAAGCTACGAGCAGTACTTC. Its translation is CASTVAGLSYEQYF.

This clonotype was counted at least ten times. The chain recombines TRBV3-1 with TRBJ2-4; D is uncertain. V was shortened by 1 base and J by 7 bases, with 8 bases between the two germline ends. The V gene's germline CDR1 is LGHDT and CDR2 YNNKEL (reference sequence). This CDR3 has 13 residues. The CDR3 here is CASSQVDENIQYF. The CDR3 DNA reads as TGTGCCAGCAGCCAAGTCGACGAGAACATTCAGTACTTC.

This clonotype was counted many times. This chain joins TRBV27 and TRBJ2-2; 10 bases are shared with TRBD2. The germline V gene has CDR1 MNHEY and CDR2 SMNVEV (reference sequence). The V gene end was trimmed by 5 bases and the J gene end by 0 bases; junction bases not matched to a gene: 6. The CDR3 loop spans 17 amino acids. CDR3 in DNA: TGTGCCAGCAGTGAAAAAAGCGGGGGGGCGAACACCGGGGAGCTGTTTTTT. It encodes CASSEKSGGANTGELFF.

This clonotype was seen ten or more times. The chain uses TRBV28 and TRBJ2-4; 11 bases are shared with TRBD1. CDR1 is MDHEN, CDR2 SYDVKM, per germline. Trimming cost V 10 bases and J 1 base; bases outside gene matches: 6. The CDR3 sequence is 15 residues long. For the CDR3, the DNA is TGTGCCACCCTGGGACAGGGGGGGGCCAAAAACATTCAGTACTTC. It codes for CATLGQGGAKNIQYF.

This chain joins TRBV20-1 and TRBJ2-1, with 7 bases that match TRBD2. The CDR3 is made up of 16 amino acids. Unmatched junction bases numbered 10, after V lost 0 bases and J lost 5 bases. Germline V lookup: CDR1 DFQATT, CDR2 SNEGSKA (reference sequence). CDR3 sequence reads: CSARESRTRLNNEQFF. The CDR3, as DNA: TGCAGTGCTAGAGAATCAAGGACTAGATTGAACAATGAGCAGTTCTTC.

This clonotype was seen at least ten times. The chain combines TRBV28 with TRBJ1-2, with D possibly being TRBD1 (5 bases). V was trimmed by 6 bases and J by 3 bases, leaving 17 bases between them. Germline V gene data show CDR1 as MDHEN and CDR2 as SYDVKM. The CDR3 runs 15 residues. In DNA form, the CDR3 reads TGTGCCAGCAGCAGGGCAGGGTCCAGAGACTATGGCTACACCTTC. This sequence encodes CASSRAGSRDYGYTF.

The J gene is TRBJ2-3, the V gene TRBV29-1; a weak D match, TRBD1 (6 bases). Germline V gives CDR1 SQVTM, CDR2 ANQGSEA. V was clipped by 0 bases and J by 1 base, with 11 bases between them. There are 15 residues in the CDR3. This CDR3 reads CSVEDRHRGTDTQYF. The CDR3 DNA sequence: TGCAGCGTTGAAGATCGGCACAGGGGCACAGATACGCAGTATTTT.

This clonotype was seen a handful of times. This rearrangement joins TRBV6-1 to TRBJ2-5; the D gene is possibly TRBD2 (7 bases). Trimming pared 8 bases from V and 1 base from J, leaving 14 bases between. The germline CDR1 and CDR2 sequences are MNHNS and SASEGT. There are 14 residues in the CDR3. CDR3 loop: CASQLGGAQETQYF. CDR3 nucleotides: TGTGCCAGCCAACTGGGGGGGGCCCAAGAGACCCAGTACTTC.

This clonotype was seen a handful of times. This chain joins TRBV9 and TRBJ1-3; no clear D. The CDR3 sequence is 16 residues long. The germline V and J ends were trimmed by 0 bases and 0 bases, with 10 bases remaining between them. In germline, CDR1 is SGDLS, CDR2 YYNGEE. CDR3 sequence: CASSVAGRNSGNTIYF. For the CDR3, the DNA is TGTGCCAGCAGCGTAGCGGGCAGGAACTCTGGAAACACCATATATTTT. The full variable domain, its missing parts supplied by reference TRBV9 and TRBJ1-3, is DSGVTQTPKHLITATGQRVTLRCSPRSGDLSVYWYQQSLDQGLQFLIQYYNGEERAKGNILERFSAQQFPDLHSELNLSSLELGDSALYFCASSVAGRNSGNTIYFGEGSWLTVV.

This clonotype was seen at least ten times. The chain combines TRBV15 with TRBJ2-1, with 7 bases identical to TRBD2. CDR3 length: 14 residues. V gave up 5 bases and J gave up 8 bases; unmatched junction bases: 9. Germline V CDR1 and CDR2: LNHNV, YYDKDF (reference sequence). The CDR3 spells CATSGWTSRYEQFF. The DNA for the CDR3 is TGTGCCACCAGCGGCTGGACTAGTAGGTATGAGCAGTTCTTC.

The genes are TRBV20-1 and TRBJ2-7; 10 nucleotides match TRBD2. Germline assignment: CDR1 DFQATT and CDR2 SNEGSKA (reference sequence). There are 15 residues in the CDR3. V trimming: 4 bases; J trimming: 2 bases; junction bases outside the gene matches: 8. CDR3 DNA sequence: TGCAGTGCTACCCCCTTAACTAGCGGGACCTACGAGCAGTACTTC. It is translated as CSATPLTSGTYEQYF.

This clonotype was found many times. This rearrangement joins TRBV20-1 to TRBJ1-1; TRBD1 aligns across 7 bases. Trimming at V came to 2 bases and at J to 4 bases, leaving 10 bases not matched to a gene. This CDR3 spans 15 amino acids. Germline CDR1 and CDR2: DFQATT and SNEGSKA (reference sequence). The CDR3 DNA follows: TGCAGTGCTAGACTCCCTCAGGGGGTAAGCACTGAAGCTTTCTTT. Its translation is CSARLPQGVSTEAFF.

The genes are TRBV4-1 and TRBJ2-2; 8 positions match TRBD2. The V gene end was trimmed by 1 base and the J gene end by 4 bases; junction bases not matched to a gene: 5. Germline CDR1 is MGHRA and CDR2 is YSYEKL. The CDR3 totals 16 residues. The chain's CDR3 is CASSQADGRATGELFF. The CDR3 DNA follows: TGCGCCAGCAGCCAAGCGGACGGGAGGGCCACCGGGGAGCTGTTTTTT.

In this sample, this clonotype turned up many times. The chain combines TRBV11-2 with TRBJ1-1, with D tentatively TRBD1 (6 bases). V was trimmed by 5 bases and J by 0 bases, leaving 16 bases between them. Germline CDR1 reads SGHAT; CDR2 reads FQNNGV. The CDR3 spans 16 residues. CDR3 nucleotides: TGTGCCAGCAGCCTCCAGGGCGGGGGCATGAACACTGAAGCTTTCTTT. This translates into CASSLQGGGMNTEAFF. The whole variable domain, remainder taken from reference TRBV11-2 and TRBJ1-1, is EAGVAQSPRYKIIEKRQSVAFWCNPISGHATLYWYQQILGQGPKLLIQFQNNGVVDDSQLPKDRFSAERLKGVDSTLKIQPAKLEDSAVYLCASSLQGGGMNTEAFFGQGTRLTVV.

This clonotype was picked up many times. This chain joins TRBV19 and TRBJ1-6; D is unresolved. The CDR3 is 16 amino acids. The V end lost 7 bases, the J end lost 7 bases, and 20 bases lay between the germline ends. CDR1 and CDR2 from the germline V gene are LNHDA and SQIVND (reference sequence). The CDR3 reads CASTIHGFSGNSPLHF. CDR3 nucleotides: TGTGCCAGTACCATCCACGGGTTTTCAGGAAATTCACCCCTCCACTTT. Looking up the rest from reference TRBV19 and TRBJ1-6 gives the full variable domain: DGGITQSPKYLFRKEGQNVTLSCEQNLNHDAMYWYRQDPGQGLRLIYYSQIVNDFQKGDIAEGYSVSREKKESFPLTVTSAQKNPTAFYLCASTIHGFSGNSPLHFGNGTRLTVT.

This clonotype was counted at least ten times. The CDR3 nucleotides are TGCGCCAGCAGCCACCGAAGTAAAGACAGGGAAGCCGGCTACACCTTC. It yields the protein CASSHRSKDREAGYTF. This sequence joins TRBV5-1 and TRBJ1-2; the match to TRBD1 covers 7 bases. CDR1 and CDR2 from the germline V gene are SGHRS and YFSETQ. Trimming at V came to 4 bases and at J to 8 bases, leaving 17 bases not matched to a gene. The CDR3 runs to 16 residues. Combining the CDR3 with reference TRBV5-1 and TRBJ1-2 gives the whole variable domain KAGVTQTPRYLIKTRGQQVTLSCSPISGHRSVSWYQQTPGQGLQFLFEYFSETQRNKGNFPGRFSGRQFSNSRSEMNVSTLELGDSALYLCASSHRSKDREAGYTFGSGTRLTVV.

Ten or more counts support this clonotype. This chain connects TRBV6-2 or TRBV6-3 to TRBJ2-2; D not certain. The CDR3 has 14 amino acids. Looked up from germline, CDR1 is MNHEY and CDR2 is SVGEGT. Trimming removed 7 bases from V and 2 bases from J, with 11 bases in between. CDR3 residues: CASIYGRNTGELFF. CDR3 DNA: TGTGCCAGCATCTACGGGCGCAACACCGGGGAGCTGTTTTTT.

This clonotype was recorded at least ten times. This chain uses TRBV29-1 with TRBJ2-1; 8 positions match TRBD2. The CDR3 covers 14 residues. Germline CDR1 reads SQVTM; CDR2 reads ANQGSEA. After removal of 4 bases from V and 0 bases from J, the junction contained 2 bases not matched to a gene. The CDR3 DNA reads TGCAGCGTTGGAGCGGGAGTCTCCTACAATGAGCAGTTCTTC. This encodes CSVGAGVSYNEQFF.

Only a few counts were recorded for this clonotype. V and J are TRBV27 and TRBJ2-2, with D unresolved. This CDR3 is 14 amino acids long. Trimming pared 7 bases from V and 4 bases from J, leaving 13 bases between. The V gene's germline CDR1 is MNHEY and CDR2 SMNVEV (reference sequence). CDR3 sequence (DNA): TGTGCCAGCAAGGGCACCTCTCCCACCGGGGAGCTGTTTTTT. Translation: CASKGTSPTGELFF.

This clonotype was seen a handful of times. The chain has TRBV10-1 and TRBJ2-1; the D gene is possibly TRBD1 (6 bases). The V end lost 5 bases, the J end lost 5 bases, and 13 bases lay between the germline ends. The CDR3 contains 14 residues. In germline, CDR1 is WNHNN, CDR2 SYGVQD (reference sequence). Here the CDR3 reads CASSQSRTDNEQFF. DNA for the CDR3: TGCGCCAGCAGTCAATCCCGGACAGACAATGAGCAGTTCTTC.

There are a few counts of this clonotype. The chain uses TRBV3-1 and TRBJ2-1; D gene ambiguous. The CDR3 length is 13 residues. Germline CDR1 reads LGHDT; CDR2 reads YNNKEL (reference sequence). V was shortened by 1 base and J by 5 bases, with 6 bases between the two germline ends. CDR3 in amino acids: CASSQALNNEQFF. The CDR3 DNA is TGTGCCAGCAGCCAAGCGCTAAACAATGAGCAGTTCTTC.

Turning to this clonotype: A clone one base away is much larger, so this may be a read error. In nucleotides, the CDR3 is TGCAGTACTAGGGCCCGGGACTTCACAGATACGCAGTATTTT. This sequence encodes CSTRARDFTDTQYF. V gene TRBV20-1 combines with J gene TRBJ2-3, with a weak D call TRBD2 (6 bases). The CDR3 runs to 14 residues. Germline V gene lookup returns CDR1 DFQATT and CDR2 SNEGSKA (reference sequence).

This clonotype was picked up a small number of times. J is TRBJ1-6 and V is TRBV6-8; 7 nucleotides match TRBD1. V dropped 7 bases and J dropped 8; count of bases not matched to a gene: 14. Per the germline V gene, CDR1 is MNHGY and CDR2 is SAAAGT. The CDR3 runs 16 residues. The CDR3 DNA is TGTGCCAGCATCCACTTCACCGGGACAGCTCATTCACCCCTCCACTTT. The encoded protein is CASIHFTGTAHSPLHF.

The table lists this clonotype with many counts. In nucleotides, the CDR3 is TGTGCCAGCAGCTTACAAGGCCTGAACACTGAAGCTTTCTTT. Its protein is CASSLQGLNTEAFF. The chain links TRBV7-2 to TRBJ1-1, with D unclear. Trimming took off 2 bases at V and 0 bases at J, with 7 bases between the two ends. The CDR3 totals 14 residues. Germline V gene data show CDR1 as SGHTA and CDR2 as FQGNSA. Full variable domain (missing parts from reference TRBV7-2 and TRBJ1-1): GAGVSQSPSNKVTEKGKDVELRCDPISGHTALYWYRQSLGQGLEFLIYFQGNSAPDKSGLPSDRFSAERTGGSVSTLTIQRTQQEDSAVYLCASSLQGLNTEAFFGQGTRLTVV.

This clonotype has a count of ten or more. The chain couples TRBV10-1 to TRBJ1-5; no firm D call. Trimming removed 0 bases at V and 6 bases at J, with 9 bases between. The CDR3 consists of 14 residues. Germline V gives CDR1 WNHNN, CDR2 SYGVQD (reference sequence). CDR3 nucleotide sequence: TGCGCCAGCAGTGAGTCTGGGTACTCTCAGCCCCAGCATTTT. Translated: CASSESGYSQPQHF.